Listed here is a single TCR beta chain. TCRdb ran MiXCR on the 5' RACE reads and lists one entry per CDR3 protein. The sample includes hundreds of thousands of distinct CDR3 sequences, 8.5% to 9.5% of them seen just once. Germline loops: CDR1 SGHVS, CDR2 FQNEAQ. Trimming shortened V by 2 bases and J by 7 bases, and 18 bases separated the two germline ends. The CDR3 spans 17 residues. This sample stems from a study of identical twins. Separately, the same data were catalogued under a study of yellow fever vaccine responses in identical twins.

This chain links TRBV7-8 with TRBJ1-6; the D gene is possibly TRBD1 (5 bases). Source material: PBMCs. The clonotype was recovered from a woman between 18 and 29 years old in good health. This CDR3 is CASSLPRDSYENSPLHF. In DNA form, the CDR3 reads TGTGCCAGCAGCTTACCGCGGGACTCCTATGAGAATTCACCCCTCCACTTT.